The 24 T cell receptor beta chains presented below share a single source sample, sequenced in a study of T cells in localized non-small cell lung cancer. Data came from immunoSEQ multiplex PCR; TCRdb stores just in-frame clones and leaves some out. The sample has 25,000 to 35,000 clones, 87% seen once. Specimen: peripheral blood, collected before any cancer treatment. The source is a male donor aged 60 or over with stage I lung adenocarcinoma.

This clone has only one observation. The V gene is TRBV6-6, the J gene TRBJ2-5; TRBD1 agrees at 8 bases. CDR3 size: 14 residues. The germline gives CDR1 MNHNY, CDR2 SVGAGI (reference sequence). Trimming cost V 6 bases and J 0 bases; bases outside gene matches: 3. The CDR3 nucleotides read TGTGCCAGCAGGACAGGGGACAACCAAGAGACCCAGTACTTC. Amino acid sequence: CASRTGDNQETQYF.

The CDR3 coding sequence is TGTGCCTGGACCCCCCCCGGTACGCTAGGCATTCAGTACTTC. Translated: CAWTPPGTLGIQYF. This sequence joins TRBV30 and TRBJ2-4; D uncertain. The CDR3 sequence is 14 residues long. Germline CDR1 is GTSNPN and CDR2 is SVGIG (reference sequence). The V end lost 4 bases, the J end lost 9 bases, and 19 bases lay between the germline ends.

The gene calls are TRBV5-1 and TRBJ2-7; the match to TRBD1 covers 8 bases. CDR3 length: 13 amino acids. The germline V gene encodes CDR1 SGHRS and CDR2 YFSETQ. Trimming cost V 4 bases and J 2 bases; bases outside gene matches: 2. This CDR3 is CASSGTGAYEQYF. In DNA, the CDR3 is TGCGCCAGCAGCGGGACAGGAGCCTACGAGCAGTACTTC.

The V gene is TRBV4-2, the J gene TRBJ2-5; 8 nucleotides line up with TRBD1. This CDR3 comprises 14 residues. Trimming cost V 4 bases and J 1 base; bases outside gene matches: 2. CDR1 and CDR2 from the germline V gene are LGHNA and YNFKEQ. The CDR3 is CASSLGQGQETQYF. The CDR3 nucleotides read TGTGCCAGCAGCCTAGGACAGGGCCAAGAGACCCAGTACTTC.

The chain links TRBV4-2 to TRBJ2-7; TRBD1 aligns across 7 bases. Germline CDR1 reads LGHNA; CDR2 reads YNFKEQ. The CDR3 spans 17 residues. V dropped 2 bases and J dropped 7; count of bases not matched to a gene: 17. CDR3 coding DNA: TGTGCCAGCAGCCAACACACCGGGACAGAGATAGGGATGGAGCAGTACTTC. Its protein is CASSQHTGTEIGMEQYF.

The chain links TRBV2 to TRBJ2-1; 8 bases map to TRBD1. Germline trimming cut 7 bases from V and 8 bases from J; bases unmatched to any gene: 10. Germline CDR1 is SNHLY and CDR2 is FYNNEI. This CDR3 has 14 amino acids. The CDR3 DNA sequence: TGTGCCAGCAACAACGGACAGGGCTTCGATGAGCAGTTCTTC. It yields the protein CASNNGQGFDEQFF.

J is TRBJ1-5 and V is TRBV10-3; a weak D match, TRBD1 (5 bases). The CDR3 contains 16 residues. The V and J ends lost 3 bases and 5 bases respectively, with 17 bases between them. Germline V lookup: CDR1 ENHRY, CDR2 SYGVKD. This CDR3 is CAISDPKVQGDQPQHF. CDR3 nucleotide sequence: TGTGCCATCAGTGACCCCAAGGTCCAGGGAGATCAGCCCCAGCATTTT.

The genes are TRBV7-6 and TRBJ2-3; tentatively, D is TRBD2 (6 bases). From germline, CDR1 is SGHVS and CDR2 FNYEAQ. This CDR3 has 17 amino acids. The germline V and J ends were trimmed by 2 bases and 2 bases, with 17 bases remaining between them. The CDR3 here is CASSLLLGGIPTDTQYF. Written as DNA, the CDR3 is TGTGCCAGCAGCTTACTCCTGGGCGGGATCCCCACAGATACGCAGTATTTT. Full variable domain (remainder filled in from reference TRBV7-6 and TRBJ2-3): GAGVSQSPRYKVTKRGQDVALRCDPISGHVSLYWYRQALGQGPEFLTYFNYEAQQDKSGLPNDRFSAERPEGSISTLTIQRTEQRDSAMYRCASSLLLGGIPTDTQYFGPGTRLTVL.

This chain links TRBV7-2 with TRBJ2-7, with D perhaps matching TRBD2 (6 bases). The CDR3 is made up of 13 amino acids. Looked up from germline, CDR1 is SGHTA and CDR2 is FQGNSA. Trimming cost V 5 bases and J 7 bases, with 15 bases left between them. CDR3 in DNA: TGTGCCAGCAGCCGGGGGACCCAGAGGGAGCAGTACTTC. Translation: CASSRGTQREQYF.

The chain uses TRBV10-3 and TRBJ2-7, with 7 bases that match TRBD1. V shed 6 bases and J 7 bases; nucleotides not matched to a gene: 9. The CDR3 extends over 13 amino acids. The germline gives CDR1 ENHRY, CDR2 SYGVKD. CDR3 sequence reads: CAIRSTGVGEQYF. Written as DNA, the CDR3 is TGTGCCATCAGGTCAACAGGGGTGGGGGAGCAGTACTTC.

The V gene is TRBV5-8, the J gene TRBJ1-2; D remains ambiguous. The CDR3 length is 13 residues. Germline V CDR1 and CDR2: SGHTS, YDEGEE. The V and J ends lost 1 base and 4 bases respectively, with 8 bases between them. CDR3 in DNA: TGTGCCAGCAGCTTGCACAGAGGCTATGGCTACACCTTC. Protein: CASSLHRGYGYTF.

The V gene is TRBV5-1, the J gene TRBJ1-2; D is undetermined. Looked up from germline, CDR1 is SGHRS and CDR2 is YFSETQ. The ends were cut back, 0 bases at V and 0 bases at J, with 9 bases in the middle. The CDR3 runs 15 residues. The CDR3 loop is CASSLEVGSNYGYTF. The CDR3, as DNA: TGCGCCAGCAGCTTGGAGGTAGGATCTAACTATGGCTACACCTTC.

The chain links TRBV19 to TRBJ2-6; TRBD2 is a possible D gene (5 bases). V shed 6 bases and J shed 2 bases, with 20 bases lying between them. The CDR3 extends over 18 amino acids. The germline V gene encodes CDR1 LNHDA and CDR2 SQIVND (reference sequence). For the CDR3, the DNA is TGTGCCAGTAGCCGTGGACGGGATAACCGTCCTGGGGCCAACGTCCTGACTTTC. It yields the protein CASSRGRDNRPGANVLTF.

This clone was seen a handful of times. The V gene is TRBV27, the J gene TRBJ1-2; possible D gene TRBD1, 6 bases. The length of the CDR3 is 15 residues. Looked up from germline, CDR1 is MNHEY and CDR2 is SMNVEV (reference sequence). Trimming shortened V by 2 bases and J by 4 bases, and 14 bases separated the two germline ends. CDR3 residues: CASSLKLGHGYGYTF. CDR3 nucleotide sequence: TGTGCCAGCAGTTTAAAACTGGGACATGGCTATGGCTACACCTTC.

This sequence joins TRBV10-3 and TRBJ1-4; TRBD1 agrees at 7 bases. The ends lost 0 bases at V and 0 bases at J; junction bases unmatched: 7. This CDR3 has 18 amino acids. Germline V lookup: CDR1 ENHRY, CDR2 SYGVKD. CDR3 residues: CAISESFSDRATNEKLFF. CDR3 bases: TGTGCCATCAGTGAGTCGTTTTCCGACAGGGCAACTAATGAAAAACTGTTTTTT.

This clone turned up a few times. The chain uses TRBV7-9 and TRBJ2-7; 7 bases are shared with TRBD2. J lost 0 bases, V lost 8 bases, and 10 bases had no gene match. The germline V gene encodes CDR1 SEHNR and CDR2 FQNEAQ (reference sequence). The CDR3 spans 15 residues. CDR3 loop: CASPIWGGNSYEQYF. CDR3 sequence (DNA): TGTGCCAGCCCGATATGGGGGGGGAACTCCTACGAGCAGTACTTC.

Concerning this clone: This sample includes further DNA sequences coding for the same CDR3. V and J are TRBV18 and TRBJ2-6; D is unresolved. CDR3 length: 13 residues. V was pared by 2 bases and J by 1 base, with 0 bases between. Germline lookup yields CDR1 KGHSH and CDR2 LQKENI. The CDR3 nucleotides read TGTGCCAGCTCACCATCTGGGGCCAACGTCCTGACTTTC. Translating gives CASSPSGANVLTF.

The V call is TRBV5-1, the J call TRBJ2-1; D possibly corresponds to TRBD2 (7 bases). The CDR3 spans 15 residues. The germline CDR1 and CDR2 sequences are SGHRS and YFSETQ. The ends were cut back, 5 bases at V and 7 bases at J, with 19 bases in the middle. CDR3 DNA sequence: TGCGCCAGCAGAACGCTACCCGGGGGGCCAAATGAGCAGTTCTTC. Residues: CASRTLPGGPNEQFF.

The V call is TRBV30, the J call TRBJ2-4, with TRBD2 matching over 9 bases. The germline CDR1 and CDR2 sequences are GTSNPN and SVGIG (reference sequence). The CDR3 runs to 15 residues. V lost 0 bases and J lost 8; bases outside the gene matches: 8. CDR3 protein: CAWSVWAGGQDIQYF. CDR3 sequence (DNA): TGTGCCTGGAGTGTATGGGCGGGGGGGCAGGACATTCAGTACTTC.

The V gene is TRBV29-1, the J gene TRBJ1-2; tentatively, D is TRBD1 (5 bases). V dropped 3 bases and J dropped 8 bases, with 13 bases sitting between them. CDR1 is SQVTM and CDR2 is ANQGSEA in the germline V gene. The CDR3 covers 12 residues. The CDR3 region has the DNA TGCAGCGTTGAGGGCAGGGCGTACGGCTACACCTTC. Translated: CSVEGRAYGYTF.

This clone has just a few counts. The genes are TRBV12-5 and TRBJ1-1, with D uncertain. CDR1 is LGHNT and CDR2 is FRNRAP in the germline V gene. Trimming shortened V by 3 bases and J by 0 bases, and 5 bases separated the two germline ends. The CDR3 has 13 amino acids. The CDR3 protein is CASGLQLNTEAFF. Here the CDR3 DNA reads TGTGCTAGTGGTTTACAGTTGAACACTGAAGCTTTCTTT.

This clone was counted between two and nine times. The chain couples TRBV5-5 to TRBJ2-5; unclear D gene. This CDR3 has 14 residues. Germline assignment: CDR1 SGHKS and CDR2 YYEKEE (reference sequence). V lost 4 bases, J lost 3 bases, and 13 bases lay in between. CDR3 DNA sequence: TGTGCCAGCAGCCGCGACGTGGCAGAAGAGACCCAGTACTTC. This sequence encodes CASSRDVAEETQYF. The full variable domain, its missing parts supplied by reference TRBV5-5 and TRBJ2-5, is DAGVTQSPTHLIKTRGQQVTLRCSPISGHKSVSWYQQVLGQGPQFIFQYYEKEERGRGNFPDRFSARQFPNYSSELNVNALLLGDSALYLCASSRDVAEETQYFGPGTRLLVL.

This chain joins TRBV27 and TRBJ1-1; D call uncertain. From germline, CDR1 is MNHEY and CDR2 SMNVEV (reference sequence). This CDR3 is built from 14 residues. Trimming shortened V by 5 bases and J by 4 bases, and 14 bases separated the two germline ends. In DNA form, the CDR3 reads TGTGCCAGCAGTCCCACTGGGTGGGGCACTGAAGCTTTCTTT. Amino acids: CASSPTGWGTEAFF.

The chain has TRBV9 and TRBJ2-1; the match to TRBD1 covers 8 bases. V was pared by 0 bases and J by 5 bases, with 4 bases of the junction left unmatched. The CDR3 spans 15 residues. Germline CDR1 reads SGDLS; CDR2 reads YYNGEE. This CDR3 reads CASSVVGQAHNEQFF. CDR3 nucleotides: TGTGCCAGCAGCGTAGTGGGACAGGCGCACAATGAGCAGTTCTTC.